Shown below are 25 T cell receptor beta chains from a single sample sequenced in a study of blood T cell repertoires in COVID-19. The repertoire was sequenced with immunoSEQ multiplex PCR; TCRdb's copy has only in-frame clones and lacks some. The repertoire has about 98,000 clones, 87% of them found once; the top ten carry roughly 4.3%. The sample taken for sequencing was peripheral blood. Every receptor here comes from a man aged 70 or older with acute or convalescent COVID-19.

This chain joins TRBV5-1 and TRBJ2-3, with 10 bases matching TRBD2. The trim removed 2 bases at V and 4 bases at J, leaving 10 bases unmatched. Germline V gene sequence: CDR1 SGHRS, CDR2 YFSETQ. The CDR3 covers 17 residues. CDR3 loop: CASSFSSAGGPADTQYF. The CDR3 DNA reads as TGCGCCAGCAGCTTCTCATCAGCGGGGGGGCCCGCAGATACGCAGTATTTT.

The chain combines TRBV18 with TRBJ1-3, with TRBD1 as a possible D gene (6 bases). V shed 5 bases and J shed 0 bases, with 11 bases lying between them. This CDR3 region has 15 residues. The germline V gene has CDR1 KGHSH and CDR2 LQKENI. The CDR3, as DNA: TGTGCCAGCTCAGATGGACAGTACTCTGGAAACACCATATATTTT. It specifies CASSDGQYSGNTIYF.

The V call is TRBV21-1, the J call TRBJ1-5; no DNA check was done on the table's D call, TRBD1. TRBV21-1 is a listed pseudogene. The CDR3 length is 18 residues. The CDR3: CASSEYPLDRETNQPQHF. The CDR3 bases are TGTGCCAGCAGCGAGTACCCCCTTGACAGGGAAACGAATCAGCCCCAGCATTTT.

This CDR3 is CASSQEVGGLTEAFF. CDR3 bases: TGTGCCAGCAGCCAAGAAGTAGGAGGACTCACTGAAGCTTTCTTT. The chain links TRBV3-1 (or the pseudogene TRBV3-2) to TRBJ1-1; D ambiguous. V gave up 0 bases and J gave up 4 bases, with 12 bases separating them. The length of the CDR3 is 15 residues. Per germline, CDR1 LGHDT and CDR2 YNNKEL (reference sequence).

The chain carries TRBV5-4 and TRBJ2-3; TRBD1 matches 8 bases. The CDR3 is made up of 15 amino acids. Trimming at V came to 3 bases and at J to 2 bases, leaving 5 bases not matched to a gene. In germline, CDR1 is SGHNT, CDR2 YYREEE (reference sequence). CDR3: CASSSRDRSTDTQYF. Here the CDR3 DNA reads TGTGCCAGCAGCTCTCGGGACAGGTCCACAGATACGCAGTATTTT. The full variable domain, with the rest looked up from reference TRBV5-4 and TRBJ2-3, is ETGVTQSPTHLIKTRGQQVTLRCSSQSGHNTVSWYQQALGQGPQFIFQYYREEENGRGNFPPRFSGLQFPNYSSELNVNALELDDSALYLCASSSRDRSTDTQYFGPGTRLTVL.

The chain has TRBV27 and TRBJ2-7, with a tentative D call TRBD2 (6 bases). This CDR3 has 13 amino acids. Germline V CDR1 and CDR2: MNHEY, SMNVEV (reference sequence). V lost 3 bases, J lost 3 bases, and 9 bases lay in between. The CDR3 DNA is TGTGCCAGCAGTTTGGGGGGACTCTACGAGCAGTACGTC. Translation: CASSLGGLYEQYV.

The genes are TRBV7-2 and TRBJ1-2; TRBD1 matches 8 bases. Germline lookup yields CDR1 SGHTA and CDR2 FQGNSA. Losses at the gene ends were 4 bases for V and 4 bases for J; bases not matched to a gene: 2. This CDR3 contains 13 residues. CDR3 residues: CASSSGQGYGYTF. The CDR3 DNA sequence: TGTGCCAGCAGCTCAGGACAGGGCTATGGCTACACCTTC.

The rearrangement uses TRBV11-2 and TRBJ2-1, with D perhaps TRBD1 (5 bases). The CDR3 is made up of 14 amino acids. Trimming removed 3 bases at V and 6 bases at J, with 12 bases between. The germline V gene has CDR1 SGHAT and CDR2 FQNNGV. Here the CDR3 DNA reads TGTGCCAGCAGCTTCGCAGGGTTGTTCAATGAGCAGTTCTTC. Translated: CASSFAGLFNEQFF. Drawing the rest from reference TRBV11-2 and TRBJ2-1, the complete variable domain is EAGVAQSPRYKIIEKRQSVAFWCNPISGHATLYWYQQILGQGPKLLIQFQNNGVVDDSQLPKDRFSAERLKGVDSTLKIQPAKLEDSAVYLCASSFAGLFNEQFFGPGTRLTVL.

The CDR3 bases are TGTGCCAGCATCCAAAACCTACTAGGTTCGTCCTACAATGAGCAGTTCTTC. Protein product: CASIQNLLGSSYNEQFF. The gene calls are TRBV7-9 and TRBJ2-1, with a tentative D call TRBD2 (5 bases). The CDR3 is 17 amino acids. The V gene lost 7 bases and the J gene lost 1 base, with 20 bases spanning the gap. CDR1 SEHNR and CDR2 FQNEAQ come from the germline V gene (reference sequence).

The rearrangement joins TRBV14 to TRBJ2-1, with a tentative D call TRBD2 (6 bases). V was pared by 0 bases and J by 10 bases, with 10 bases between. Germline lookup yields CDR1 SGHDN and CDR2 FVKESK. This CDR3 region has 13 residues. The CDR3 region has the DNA TGTGCCAGCAGCCAAGACCTGAGCGGGGAGCAGTTCTTC. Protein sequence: CASSQDLSGEQFF. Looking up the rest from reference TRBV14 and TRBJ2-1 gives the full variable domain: EAGVTQFPSHSVIEKGQTVTLRCDPISGHDNLYWYRRVMGKEIKFLLHFVKESKQDESGMPNNRFLAERTGGTYSTLKVQPAELEDSGVYFCASSQDLSGEQFFGPGTRLTVL.

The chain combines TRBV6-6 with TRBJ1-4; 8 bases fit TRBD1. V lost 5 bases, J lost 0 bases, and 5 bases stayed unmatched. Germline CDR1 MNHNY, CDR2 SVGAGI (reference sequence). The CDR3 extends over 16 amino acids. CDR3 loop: CASSKQGDATNEKLFF. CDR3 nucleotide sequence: TGTGCCAGCAGTAAACAGGGGGATGCAACTAATGAAAAACTGTTTTTT.

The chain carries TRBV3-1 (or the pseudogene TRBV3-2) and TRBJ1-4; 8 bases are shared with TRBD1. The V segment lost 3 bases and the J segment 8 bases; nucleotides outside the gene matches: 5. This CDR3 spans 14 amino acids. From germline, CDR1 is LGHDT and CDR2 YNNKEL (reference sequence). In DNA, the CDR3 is TGTGCCAGCAGCCACGGACAGGGAGGAGAAAAACTGTTTTTT. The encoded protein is CASSHGQGGEKLFF.

DNA of the CDR3: TGCGCCAGCAGCCAAGATCGCAGGGATCGTCTGGGGACTGAAGCTTTCTTT. It is translated as CASSQDRRDRLGTEAFF. This chain joins TRBV4-1 and TRBJ1-1; TRBD1 might be the D (5 bases). Per the germline V gene, CDR1 is MGHRA and CDR2 is YSYEKL. The CDR3 runs 17 residues. The V and J ends lost 0 bases and 5 bases respectively, with 19 bases between them.

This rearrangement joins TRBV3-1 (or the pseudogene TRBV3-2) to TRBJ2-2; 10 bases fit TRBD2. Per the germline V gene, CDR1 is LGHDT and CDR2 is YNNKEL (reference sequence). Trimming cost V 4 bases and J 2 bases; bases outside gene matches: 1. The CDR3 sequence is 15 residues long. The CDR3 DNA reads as TGTGCCAGCAGCCTACTAGCGGGAAACACCGGGGAGCTGTTTTTT. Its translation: CASSLLAGNTGELFF.

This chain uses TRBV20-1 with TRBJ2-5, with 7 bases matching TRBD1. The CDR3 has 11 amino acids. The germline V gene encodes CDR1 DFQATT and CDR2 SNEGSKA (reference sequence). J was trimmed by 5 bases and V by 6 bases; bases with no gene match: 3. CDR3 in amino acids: CSAGQAETQYF. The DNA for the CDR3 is TGCAGTGCCGGACAGGCCGAGACCCAGTACTTC.

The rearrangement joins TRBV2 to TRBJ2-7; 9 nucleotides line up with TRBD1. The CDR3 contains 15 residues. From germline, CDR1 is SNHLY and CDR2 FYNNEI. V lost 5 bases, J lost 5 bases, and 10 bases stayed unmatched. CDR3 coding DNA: TGTGCCAGCAGTCCACTGTCAGGACAGGGGAACGAGCAGTACTTC. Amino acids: CASSPLSGQGNEQYF. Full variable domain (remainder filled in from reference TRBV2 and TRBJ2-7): EPEVTQTPSHQVTQMGQEVILRCVPISNHLYFYWYRQILGQKVEFLVSFYNNEISEKSEIFDDQFSVERPDGSNFTLKIRSTKLEDSAMYFCASSPLSGQGNEQYFGPGTRLTVT.

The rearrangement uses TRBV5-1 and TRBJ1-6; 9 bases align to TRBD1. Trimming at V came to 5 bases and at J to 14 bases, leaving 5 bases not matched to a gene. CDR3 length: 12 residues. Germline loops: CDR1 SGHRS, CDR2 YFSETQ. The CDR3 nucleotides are TGCGCCAGCAGTTCGGACAGGGGAACCCTCCACTTT. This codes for CASSSDRGTLHF.

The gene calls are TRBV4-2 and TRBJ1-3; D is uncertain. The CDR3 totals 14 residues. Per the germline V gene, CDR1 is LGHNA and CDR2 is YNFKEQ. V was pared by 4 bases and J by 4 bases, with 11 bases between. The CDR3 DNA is TGTGCCAGCAGCCCGGCAGTGGGCGGAAACACCATATATTTT. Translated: CASSPAVGGNTIYF.

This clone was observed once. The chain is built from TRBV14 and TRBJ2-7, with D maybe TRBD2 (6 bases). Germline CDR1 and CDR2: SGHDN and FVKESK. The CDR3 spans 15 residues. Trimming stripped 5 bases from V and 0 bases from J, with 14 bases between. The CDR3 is CASSSRGYGSYEQYF. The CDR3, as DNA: TGTGCCAGCAGCTCCCGGGGGTACGGCTCCTACGAGCAGTACTTC. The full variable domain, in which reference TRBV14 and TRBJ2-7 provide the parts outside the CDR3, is EAGVTQFPSHSVIEKGQTVTLRCDPISGHDNLYWYRRVMGKEIKFLLHFVKESKQDESGMPNNRFLAERTGGTYSTLKVQPAELEDSGVYFCASSSRGYGSYEQYFGPGTRLTVT.

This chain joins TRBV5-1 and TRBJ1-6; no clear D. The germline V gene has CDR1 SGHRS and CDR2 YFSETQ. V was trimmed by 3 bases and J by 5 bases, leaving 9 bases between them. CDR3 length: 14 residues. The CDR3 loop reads CASSWAGNNSPLHF. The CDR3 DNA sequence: TGCGCCAGCAGCTGGGCGGGGAATAATTCACCCCTCCACTTT.

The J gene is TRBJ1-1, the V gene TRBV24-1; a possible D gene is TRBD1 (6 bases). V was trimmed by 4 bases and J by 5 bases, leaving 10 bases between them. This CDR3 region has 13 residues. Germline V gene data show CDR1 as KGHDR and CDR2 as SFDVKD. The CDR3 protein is CATSEGALTEAFF. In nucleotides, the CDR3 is TGTGCCACCAGTGAGGGGGCTCTGACTGAAGCTTTCTTT.

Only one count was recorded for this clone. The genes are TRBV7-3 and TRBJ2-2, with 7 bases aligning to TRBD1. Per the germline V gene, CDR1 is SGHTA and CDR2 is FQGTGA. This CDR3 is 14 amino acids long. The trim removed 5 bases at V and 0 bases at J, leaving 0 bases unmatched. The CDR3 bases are TGTGCCAGCAGCGGGACAGCGAACACCGGGGAGCTGTTTTTT. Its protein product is CASSGTANTGELFF.

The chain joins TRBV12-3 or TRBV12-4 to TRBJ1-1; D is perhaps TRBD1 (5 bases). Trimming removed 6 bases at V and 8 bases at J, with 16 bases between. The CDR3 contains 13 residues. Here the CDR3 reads CASSRTPPTEAFF. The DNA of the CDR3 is TGTGCCAGCAGCCGGACACCGCCAACAGAAGCTTTCTTT.

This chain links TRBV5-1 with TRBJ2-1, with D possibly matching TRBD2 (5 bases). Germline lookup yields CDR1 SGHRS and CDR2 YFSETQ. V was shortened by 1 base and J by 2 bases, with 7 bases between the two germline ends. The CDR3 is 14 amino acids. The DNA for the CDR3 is TGCGCCAGCAGCTTGCTGGAGGCCTACAATGAGCAGTTCTTC. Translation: CASSLLEAYNEQFF.

The CDR3 loop reads CASSLAHREWETQYF. CDR3 coding DNA: TGCGCCAGCAGCTTGGCCCACAGGGAGTGGGAGACCCAGTACTTC. The rearrangement links TRBV5-1 to TRBJ2-5; TRBD1 is a possible D gene (6 bases). Germline values: CDR1 SGHRS, CDR2 YFSETQ. CDR3 length equals 15 residues. Deletions cut 0 bases from V and 5 bases from J, with 14 bases between.